This is a list of T cell receptor beta chains from one sample in a study of shared clonotypes between healthy human individuals. Profiling relied on immunoSEQ multiplex PCR, and the TCRdb table lists in-frame clones only, not all of them. The table shows around 1.9 million clones, with 85% to 95% occurring only once. Sequenced sample: naive CD8+ T cells from PBMCs. The receptors derive from a man in his late teens or twenties in good health. Some clones in this sample may be carry-over from other donors' samples. CDR3s include the opening cysteine and the closing phenylalanine or tryptophan. Fields, in order: V gene, J gene, D gene, CDR3 protein. The D gene is left open where the match is weak.

v_call: TRBV5-1; j_call: TRBJ2-7; d_call: TRBD2; cdr3_aa: CASSLGSLAGGPGSYEQYF
v_call: TRBV15; j_call: TRBJ1-1; d_call: .; cdr3_aa: CATSRGPSTEAFF
v_call: TRBV19; j_call: TRBJ1-1; d_call: .; cdr3_aa: CASSMRGNTEAFF
v_call: TRBV5-1; j_call: TRBJ2-1; d_call: .; cdr3_aa: CASSLRSPSSYNEQFF
v_call: TRBV7-9; j_call: TRBJ2-4; d_call: .; cdr3_aa: CASSSGTMLAKNIQYF
v_call: TRBV28; j_call: TRBJ2-7; d_call: .; cdr3_aa: CASSLTYEQYF
v_call: TRBV28; j_call: TRBJ2-7; d_call: TRBD1; cdr3_aa: CASLRTGDYEQYF
v_call: TRBV7-9; j_call: TRBJ2-7; d_call: .; cdr3_aa: CASSPTSYEQYF
v_call: TRBV10-3; j_call: TRBJ1-1; d_call: .; cdr3_aa: CAISYPGAEAFF
v_call: TRBV28; j_call: TRBJ2-3; d_call: TRBD2; cdr3_aa: CASSPNPAGAEGTDTQYF
v_call: TRBV6-1; j_call: TRBJ1-1; d_call: .; cdr3_aa: CASSAVQGWGNTEAFF
v_call: TRBV11-3; j_call: TRBJ2-4; d_call: .; cdr3_aa: CASSYKTGPGNIQYF
v_call: TRBV27; j_call: TRBJ2-2; d_call: .; cdr3_aa: CACLGTTGELFF
v_call: TRBV28; j_call: TRBJ1-4; d_call: .; cdr3_aa: CASSLVGPGPEKLFF
v_call: TRBV10-3; j_call: TRBJ2-7; d_call: .; cdr3_aa: CAISEPASASSYEQYF
v_call: TRBV27; j_call: TRBJ2-1; d_call: TRBD1; cdr3_aa: CASSFPDRAVSYNEQFF
v_call: TRBV13; j_call: TRBJ2-7; d_call: TRBD2; cdr3_aa: CASSARLAGYEQYF
v_call: TRBV28; j_call: TRBJ1-5; d_call: .; cdr3_aa: CASSSEFRIRVTYQPQHF
v_call: TRBV10-3; j_call: TRBJ1-2; d_call: .; cdr3_aa: CAITMSPLGYGYTF
v_call: TRBV12-5; j_call: TRBJ2-3; d_call: .; cdr3_aa: CASGLVMEDTQYF
v_call: TRBV30; j_call: TRBJ2-3; d_call: TRBD1; cdr3_aa: CAWNEWTGRTDTQYF
v_call: TRBV27; j_call: TRBJ2-5; d_call: TRBD1; cdr3_aa: CASSWDRDETQYF
v_call: TRBV27; j_call: TRBJ2-1; d_call: .; cdr3_aa: CASSFGAPYNEQFF
v_call: TRBV9; j_call: TRBJ2-7; d_call: TRBD1; cdr3_aa: CASSVDRKMGTGQYF
v_call: TRBV5-1; j_call: TRBJ2-5; d_call: TRBD2; cdr3_aa: CASSSGLAGGKQETQYF
v_call: TRBV9; j_call: TRBJ1-1; d_call: .; cdr3_aa: CASSVERVRGSNTEAFF
v_call: TRBV15; j_call: TRBJ2-7; d_call: TRBD2; cdr3_aa: CATSRDLEVGLAGEQYF
v_call: TRBV5-4; j_call: TRBJ1-2; d_call: .; cdr3_aa: CASSFFGGFYGYTF
v_call: TRBV11-2; j_call: TRBJ2-5; d_call: TRBD2; cdr3_aa: CASSLDDLAGTGEQYF
v_call: TRBV7-9; j_call: TRBJ2-7; d_call: TRBD1; cdr3_aa: CASSSEGQGNDEQYF
v_call: TRBV7-9; j_call: TRBJ2-1; d_call: .; cdr3_aa: CASSLGPMVYNEQFF
v_call: TRBV7-6; j_call: TRBJ2-1; d_call: TRBD2; cdr3_aa: CASSLGSGLAHNEQFF
v_call: TRBV4-1; j_call: TRBJ2-1; d_call: .; cdr3_aa: CASSQDRRQYYNEQFF
v_call: TRBV5-6; j_call: TRBJ2-7; d_call: .; cdr3_aa: CASSLEPGSAPYEQYF
v_call: TRBV11-2; j_call: TRBJ1-3; d_call: .; cdr3_aa: CASSSDSLPRTIYF
v_call: TRBV14; j_call: TRBJ1-2; d_call: .; cdr3_aa: CASSLLRGDYGYTF
v_call: TRBV27; j_call: TRBJ1-4; d_call: .; cdr3_aa: CASSFRGRGTNEKLFF
v_call: TRBV6-1; j_call: TRBJ2-1; d_call: TRBD1; cdr3_aa: CASSEPGTGNNEQFF
v_call: TRBV19; j_call: TRBJ1-4; d_call: TRBD1; cdr3_aa: CASSTRQGRNEKLFF
v_call: TRBV28; j_call: TRBJ1-2; d_call: .; cdr3_aa: CASSLRGSHGYTF
v_call: TRBV19; j_call: TRBJ1-2; d_call: .; cdr3_aa: CASSYDWETYGYTF